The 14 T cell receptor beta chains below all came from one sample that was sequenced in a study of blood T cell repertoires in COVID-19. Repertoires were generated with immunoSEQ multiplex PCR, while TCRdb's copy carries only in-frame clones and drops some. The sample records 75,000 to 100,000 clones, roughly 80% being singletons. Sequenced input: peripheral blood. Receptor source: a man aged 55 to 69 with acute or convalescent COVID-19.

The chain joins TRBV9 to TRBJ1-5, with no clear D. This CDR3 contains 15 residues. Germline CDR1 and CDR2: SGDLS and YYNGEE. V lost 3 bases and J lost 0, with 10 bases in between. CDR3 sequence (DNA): TGTGCCAGCAGCGCGAAGGAGTCTAGCAATCAGCCCCAGCATTTT. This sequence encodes CASSAKESSNQPQHF.

CDR3 DNA sequence: TGTGCCATCAGTTCCGACAGCTACGCGAACAATGAGCAGTTCTTC. Its translation is CAISSDSYANNEQFF. The chain joins TRBV10-3 to TRBJ2-1, with TRBD1 as a possible D gene (5 bases). CDR1 ENHRY and CDR2 SYGVKD come from the germline V gene. V lost 5 bases to trimming and J lost 5 bases, with 16 bases between them. This CDR3 spans 15 amino acids.

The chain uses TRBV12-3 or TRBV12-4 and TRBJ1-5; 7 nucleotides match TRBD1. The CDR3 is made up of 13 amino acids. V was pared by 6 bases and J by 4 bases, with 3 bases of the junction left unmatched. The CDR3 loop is CASSVTGNQPQHF. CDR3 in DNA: TGTGCCAGCAGCGTGACAGGGAATCAGCCCCAGCATTTT.

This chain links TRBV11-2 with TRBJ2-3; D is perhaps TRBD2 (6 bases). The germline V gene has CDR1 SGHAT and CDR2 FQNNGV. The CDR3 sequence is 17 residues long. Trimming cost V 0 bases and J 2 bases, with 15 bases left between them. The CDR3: CASSLDGGVGPTDTQYF. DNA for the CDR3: TGTGCCAGCAGCTTAGATGGCGGGGTTGGACCCACAGATACGCAGTATTTT.

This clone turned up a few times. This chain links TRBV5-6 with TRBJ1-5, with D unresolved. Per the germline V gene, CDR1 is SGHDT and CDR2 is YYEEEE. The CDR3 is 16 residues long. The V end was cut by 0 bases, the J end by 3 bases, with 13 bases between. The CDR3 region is CASSLGGNPSNQPQHF. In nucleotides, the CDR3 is TGTGCCAGCAGCTTGGGCGGAAACCCGTCCAATCAGCCCCAGCATTTT.

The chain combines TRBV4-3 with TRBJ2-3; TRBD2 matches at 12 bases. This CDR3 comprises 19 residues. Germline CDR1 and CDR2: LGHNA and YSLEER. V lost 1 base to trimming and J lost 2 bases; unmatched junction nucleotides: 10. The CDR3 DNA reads TGCGCCAGCAGCCAAGTATGGCTAGCGGGAGGGAAAAACACAGATACGCAGTATTTT. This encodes CASSQVWLAGGKNTDTQYF.

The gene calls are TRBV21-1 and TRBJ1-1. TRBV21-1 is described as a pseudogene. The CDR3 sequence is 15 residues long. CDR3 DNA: TGTGCCAGCAGCGCCCCGGCGGGGTACGGCACTGAAGCTTTCTTT. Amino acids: CASSAPAGYGTEAFF.

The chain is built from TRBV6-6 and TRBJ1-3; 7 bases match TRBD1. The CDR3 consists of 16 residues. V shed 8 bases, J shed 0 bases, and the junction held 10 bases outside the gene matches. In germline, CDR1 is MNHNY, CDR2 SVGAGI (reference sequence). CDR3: CASCITGADSGNTIYF. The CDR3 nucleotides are TGTGCCAGCTGCATCACAGGGGCAGACTCTGGAAACACCATATATTTT.

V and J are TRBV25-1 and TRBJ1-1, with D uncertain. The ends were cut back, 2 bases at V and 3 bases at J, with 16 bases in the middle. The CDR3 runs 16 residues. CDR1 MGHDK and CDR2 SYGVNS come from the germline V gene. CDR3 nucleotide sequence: TGTGCCAGCAGTGAACCGTCCGGAGCTAAGCACACTGAAGCTTTCTTT. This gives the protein CASSEPSGAKHTEAFF.

The CDR3 reads CASSQGATEAFF. The CDR3, as DNA: TGTGCCAGCAGCCAAGGGGCCACTGAAGCTTTCTTT. The chain carries TRBV3-1 (or the pseudogene TRBV3-2) and TRBJ1-1; the D is unclear. This CDR3 spans 12 amino acids. CDR1 LGHDT and CDR2 YNNKEL come from the germline V gene (reference sequence). Trimming stripped 1 base from V and 4 bases from J, with 4 bases between.

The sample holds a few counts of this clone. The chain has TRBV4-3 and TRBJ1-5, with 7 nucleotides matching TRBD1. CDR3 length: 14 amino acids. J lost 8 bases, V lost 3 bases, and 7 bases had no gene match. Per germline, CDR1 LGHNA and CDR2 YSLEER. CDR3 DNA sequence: TGCGCCAGCAGCCAGGACGACAGGGATAAGCCCCAGCATTTT. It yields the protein CASSQDDRDKPQHF.

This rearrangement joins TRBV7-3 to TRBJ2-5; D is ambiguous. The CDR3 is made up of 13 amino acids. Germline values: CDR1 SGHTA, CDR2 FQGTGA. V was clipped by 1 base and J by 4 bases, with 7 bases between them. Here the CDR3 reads CASSLRATETQYF. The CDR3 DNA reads TGTGCCAGCAGCTTAAGAGCCACAGAGACCCAGTACTTC.

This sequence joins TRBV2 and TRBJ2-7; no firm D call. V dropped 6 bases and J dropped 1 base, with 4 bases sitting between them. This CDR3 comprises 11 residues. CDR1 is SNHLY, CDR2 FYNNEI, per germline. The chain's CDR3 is CASSLSYEQYF. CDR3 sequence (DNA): TGTGCCAGCAGCTTGTCCTACGAGCAGTACTTC.

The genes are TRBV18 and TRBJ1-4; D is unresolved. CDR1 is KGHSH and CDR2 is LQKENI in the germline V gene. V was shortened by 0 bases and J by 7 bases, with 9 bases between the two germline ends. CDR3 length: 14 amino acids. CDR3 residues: CASSPPGFGEKLFF. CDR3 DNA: TGTGCCAGCTCACCACCCGGTTTCGGTGAAAAACTGTTTTTT.